This note documents a single TCR beta chain sequence. The antigen remains undetermined. One junction end does not reproduce the germline sequence, and a read error may be involved. The data derive from a study of cytomegalovirus exposure and HLA in healthy donors. Notes on the study in general: Later analysis indicated greater clonal expansion among HLA-associated TCR beta chains than among equally common other chains.

A multiplex PCR was run with 60 Vbeta primers and 13 Jbeta primers. The authors' processing: Later, roughly 77 million unique TCR beta chains were counted in an analysis, and roughly 10 million of them were shared. Assay used: immunoSEQ multiplex PCR; TCRdb lists only in-frame clones, some missing. The V and J calls and clone size come from that table; D and trimming were worked out from the DNA. The sample records about 170,000 clones, 80% being singletons. CDR3 size: 14 residues. Germline V gives CDR1 SGHTA, CDR2 FQGTGA. The source of this sequence is a woman in her forties or fifties in good health and CMV-seropositive. The chain uses TRBV7-3 and TRBJ1-2; D is perhaps TRBD1 (6 bases). The specimen was PBMCs. The CDR3 nucleotides read TGTGCCAGCAGCCGGGACACTTCTAACTATGGCTACACTTTC. Translation gives CASSRDTSNYGYTF.